The clone carrying this T cell receptor beta chain was seen a handful of times. What it binds is not known. A much larger clone is a single base away; this may be a read error. The data belong to a study of breast tumors, draining lymph nodes, adjacent tissues. Breast cancer patients provided tissue from their axillary draining lymph nodes. TCRdb independently ran MiXCR on the multiplex PCR reads; one entry per CDR3 protein. The sample has about 180,000 distinct CDR3 sequences; around 33% are singletons. Findings and limits, study-wide: Tumor T cell lymph node origin was a supported hypothesis, not proven. Luminal-like breast cancer showed significantly greater tumor-nontumor repertoire similarity than basal-like breast cancer did.

The sequenced material came from axillary lymph node tissue. This sequence originates from a female donor with breast cancer. Some clones in this sample may be carry-over from other donors' samples.

CDR3 sequence: CASSKGTTQETQYF. The CDR3 DNA sequence: TGTGCCAGCAGCAAGGGCACAACCCAAGAGACCCAGTACTTC. This rearrangement joins TRBV5-8 to TRBJ2-5, with D hard to call. The CDR3 consists of 14 residues. With 4 bases removed from V and 1 base from J, the gap between germline ends came to 11 bases. Germline V gene data show CDR1 as SGHTS and CDR2 as YDEGEE.